These T cell receptor beta chains were read from a single sample in a study of neurological immune-mediated disorders. Using its own MiXCR run on the 5' RACE reads, TCRdb lists one record per CDR3 protein. The sample lists roughly 59,000 distinct CDR3 sequences; about 5% were seen once. Sequencing used PBMCs. These receptors all stem from a human donor with multiple sclerosis. The donor label of this sample is uncertain. Both conserved end residues are part of each CDR3. The D gene is left open where the match is weak. Clone size is stated in some rows and not others, as once, few, many or a class when expanded.

D gene	clone size	V gene	J gene	CDR3 protein	CDR3 DNA
TRBD1	many	TRBV20-1	TRBJ2-3	CSARAGTGSTDTQYF	TGCAGTGCTAGGGCCGGGACAGGCAGCACAGATACGCAGTATTTT
-	-	TRBV6-6	TRBJ1-1	CASSRSEAFF	TGTGCCAGCAGCCGCAGTGAAGCTTTCTTT
-	few	TRBV7-9	TRBJ2-3	CASSLASDTQYF	TGTGCCAGCAGCTTAGCGTCAGATACGCAGTATTTT
-	-	TRBV20-1	TRBJ2-5	CSARDGVGLETQYF	TGCAGTGCTAGAGACGGGGTGGGTTTGGAGACCCAGTACTTC
-	many	TRBV20-1	TRBJ1-6	CSAIESSYNSPLHF	TGCAGTGCTATAGAGAGCTCCTATAATTCACCCCTCCACTTT
-	many	TRBV14	TRBJ2-3	CASSQDPRLTRDTQYF	TGTGCCAGCAGCCAAGATCCCAGACTGACTCGAGATACGCAGTATTTT
TRBD1	many	TRBV7-6	TRBJ1-1	CASSLGPTGANTEAFF	TGTGCCAGCAGCTTAGGCCCGACAGGGGCCAACACTGAAGCTTTCTTT
-	-	TRBV20-1	TRBJ2-6	CSARDLGRGSTSSGANVLTF	TGCAGTGCTAGAGATCTGGGCAGGGGATCGACCAGCTCTGGGGCCAACGTCCTGACTTTC
-	once	TRBV3-1	TRBJ2-7	CASSQVRAPWGGGYEQYF	TGTGCCAGCAGCCAAGTAAGGGCCCCATGGGGCGGAGGCTACGAGCAGTACTTC
-	many	TRBV15	TRBJ2-5	CATSRDGRTRGETQYF	TGTGCCACCAGCAGAGATGGGCGGACTAGGGGGGAGACCCAGTACTTC
-	many	TRBV15	TRBJ2-5	CATSGGSQETQYF	TGTGCCACCAGCGGGGGCAGTCAAGAGACCCAGTACTTC
TRBD1	many	TRBV3-1	TRBJ2-2	CASSLRQGLNTGELFF	TGTGCCAGCAGCCTACGACAGGGCCTGAACACCGGGGAGCTGTTTTTT
-	-	TRBV10-3	TRBJ1-4	CATRAANEKLFF	TGTGCCACCCGGGCGGCTAATGAAAAACTGTTTTTT
-	many	TRBV7-6	TRBJ2-1	CASSSGSSYNEQFF	TGTGCCAGCAGCTCGGGGTCTAGCTACAATGAGCAGTTCTTC
TRBD2	-	TRBV12-3/TRBV12-4	TRBJ2-1	CASSLASGTYNEQFF	TGTGCCAGCAGTTTAGCTAGCGGGACCTACAATGAGCAGTTCTTC
-	many	TRBV10-3	TRBJ2-3	CAISLTEGGKGGTDTQYF	TGTGCCATCAGTCTGACAGAAGGGGGAAAGGGGGGCACAGATACGCAGTATTTT
-	many	TRBV20-1	TRBJ2-7	CSANRDKTYEQYF	TGCAGTGCTAACCGAGACAAAACCTACGAGCAGTACTTC
TRBD2	many	TRBV7-3	TRBJ2-1	CASSWTSGGDNEQFF	TGTGCCAGCAGCTGGACTAGCGGGGGGGACAATGAGCAGTTCTTC
-	many	TRBV5-1	TRBJ1-1	CASSLENGVEAFF	TGCGCCAGCAGCTTGGAGAATGGAGTCGAAGCTTTCTTT
TRBD1	many	TRBV20-1	TRBJ1-1	CSAQGQSNTEAFF	TGCAGTGCCCAGGGACAGTCGAACACTGAAGCTTTCTTT
-	many	TRBV13	TRBJ2-2	CASSPGPFANTGELFF	TGTGCCAGCAGCCCCGGTCCGTTCGCGAACACCGGGGAGCTGTTTTTT
-	many	TRBV3-1	TRBJ2-3	CASSPRGTDTQYF	TGTGCCAGCAGTCCACGGGGCACAGATACGCAGTATTTT
-	many	TRBV5-1	TRBJ2-1	CASSSPPSSYNEQFF	TGCGCCAGCAGCTCCCCACCGAGCTCCTACAATGAGCAGTTCTTC
-	medium-sized	TRBV10-3	TRBJ2-3	CAITSQGSTDTQYF	TGTGCCATCACCTCCCAGGGAAGCACAGATACGCAGTATTTT
TRBD1	many	TRBV9	TRBJ2-4	CASSLGQDRGIQYF	TGTGCCAGCAGCCTCGGACAGGACAGGGGCATTCAGTACTTC
-	many	TRBV7-3	TRBJ2-1	CASSPEPGRTYNEQFF	TGTGCCAGCAGCCCAGAGCCAGGGAGAACCTACAATGAGCAGTTCTTC
TRBD2	-	TRBV5-1	TRBJ2-7	CASSLDSGGNYEQYF	TGCGCCAGCAGCTTGGATAGCGGGGGCAACTACGAGCAGTACTTC
TRBD2	many	TRBV20-1	TRBJ2-7	CSASRLAGIEQYF	TGCAGTGCTTCCAGACTAGCGGGGATCGAGCAGTACTTC
-	many	TRBV20-1	TRBJ1-2	CSAREPDGNYGYTF	TGCAGTGCTAGAGAGCCGGACGGGAACTATGGCTACACCTTC
-	-	TRBV7-2	TRBJ2-7	CASSPQDSRDYEQYF	TGTGCCAGCAGCCCGCAGGACAGCCGGGACTACGAGCAGTACTTC
TRBD2	many	TRBV5-1	TRBJ2-2	CASSPQASGGRSGELFF	TGCGCCAGCAGCCCTCAGGCAAGCGGGGGAAGGTCCGGGGAGCTGTTTTTT
-	many	TRBV5-1	TRBJ1-1	CASSLTGSGTEAFF	TGCGCCAGCAGCTTGACAGGCTCGGGAACTGAAGCTTTCTTT
-	many	TRBV5-1	TRBJ1-1	CASSLEGRNTEAFF	TGCGCCAGCAGCTTGGAGGGGAGGAACACTGAAGCTTTCTTT
-	many	TRBV6-5	TRBJ1-3	CASSARHSGNTIYF	TGTGCCAGCAGTGCCCGACATTCTGGAAACACCATATATTTT
TRBD1	many	TRBV18	TRBJ1-1	CASSPRTGATGTEAFF	TGTGCCAGCTCACCACGCACAGGGGCTACGGGCACTGAAGCTTTCTTT
-	many	TRBV5-1	TRBJ1-2	CASSITYTGFYGYTF	TGCGCCAGCAGCATCACGTACACAGGGTTCTATGGCTACACCTTC
-	many	TRBV2	TRBJ1-2	CASSEGSNYGYTF	TGTGCCAGCAGTGAGGGCAGCAACTATGGCTACACCTTC
-	many	TRBV4-1	TRBJ2-7	CASSQVARGGGYEQYF	TGCGCCAGCAGCCAAGTTGCCAGGGGGGGCGGCTACGAGCAGTACTTC
TRBD2	many	TRBV5-1	TRBJ2-3	CASSLNGLAGGHNGADTQYF	TGCGCCAGCAGCCTCAATGGACTAGCGGGGGGGCATAACGGCGCAGATACGCAGTATTTT
-	many	TRBV5-5	TRBJ1-3	CASSLSDTIYF	TGTGCCAGCAGCTTGTCGGACACCATATATTTT
-	many	TRBV10-3	TRBJ1-3	CAISDVGPGNTIYF	TGTGCCATCAGTGACGTGGGGCCTGGAAACACCATATATTTT
TRBD1	many	TRBV12-3/TRBV12-4	TRBJ1-2	CASSGPGQGRYGYTF	TGTGCCAGCAGTGGGCCGGGACAGGGCCGGTATGGCTACACCTTC
-	many	TRBV2	TRBJ2-1	CASSVWGRNEQFF	TGTGCCAGCAGTGTCTGGGGCCGCAATGAGCAGTTCTTC
-	many	TRBV11-2	TRBJ2-5	CASGDRSQETQYF	TGTGCCAGCGGAGACAGGTCCCAAGAGACCCAGTACTTC
TRBD2	-	TRBV27	TRBJ2-7	CASSLGLADSYEQYF	TGTGCCAGCAGTTTGGGACTAGCGGACTCCTACGAGCAGTACTTC
-	many	TRBV4-1	TRBJ1-6	CASSQGTVSSYNSPLHF	TGCGCCAGCAGCCAAGGGACCGTAAGCTCCTATAATTCACCCCTCCACTTT
-	many	TRBV21-1	TRBJ1-2	CASSFLTDRPYGYTF	TGTGCCAGCAGCTTCCTTACGGACAGGCCTTATGGCTACACCTTC
TRBD1	many	TRBV20-1	TRBJ2-1	CSARDGQGAVNEQFF	TGCAGTGCTAGAGACGGACAGGGGGCGGTCAATGAGCAGTTCTTC
TRBD2	many	TRBV5-8	TRBJ2-3	CASSYISGGAGDTQYF	TGTGCCAGCAGCTACATTAGCGGGGGGGCCGGTGATACGCAGTATTTT
-	many	TRBV5-1	TRBJ2-1	CASSTQGPDNEQFF	TGCGCCAGCAGCACCCAGGGCCCCGACAATGAGCAGTTCTTC
-	many	TRBV2	TRBJ1-6	CATRRGSDNNSPLHF	TGTGCCACCCGGAGGGGGAGCGACAATAATTCACCCCTCCACTTT
-	-	TRBV5-6	TRBJ1-6	CASSSEGRGGSPLHF	TGTGCCAGCAGCTCCGAGGGTCGAGGGGGGTCACCCCTCCACTTT
TRBD1	many	TRBV27	TRBJ1-2	CASSRGDRGYGYTF	TGTGCCAGCAGCAGAGGGGACAGGGGTTATGGCTACACCTTC
-	many	TRBV5-6	TRBJ1-3	CASSFFSVISGNTIYF	TGTGCCAGCAGCTTCTTCTCGGTTATCTCTGGAAACACCATATATTTT
-	many	TRBV20-1	TRBJ1-1	CSARDVASEAFF	TGCAGTGCTAGAGATGTGGCGTCTGAAGCTTTCTTT
-	few	TRBV2	TRBJ2-2	CASGSGSYTGELFF	TGTGCCAGCGGGAGCGGGTCTTACACCGGGGAGCTGTTTTTT
-	many	TRBV15	TRBJ2-6	CATAPGTGVGGANVLTF	TGTGCCACCGCGCCCGGGACGGGGGTCGGCGGGGCCAACGTCCTGACTTTC